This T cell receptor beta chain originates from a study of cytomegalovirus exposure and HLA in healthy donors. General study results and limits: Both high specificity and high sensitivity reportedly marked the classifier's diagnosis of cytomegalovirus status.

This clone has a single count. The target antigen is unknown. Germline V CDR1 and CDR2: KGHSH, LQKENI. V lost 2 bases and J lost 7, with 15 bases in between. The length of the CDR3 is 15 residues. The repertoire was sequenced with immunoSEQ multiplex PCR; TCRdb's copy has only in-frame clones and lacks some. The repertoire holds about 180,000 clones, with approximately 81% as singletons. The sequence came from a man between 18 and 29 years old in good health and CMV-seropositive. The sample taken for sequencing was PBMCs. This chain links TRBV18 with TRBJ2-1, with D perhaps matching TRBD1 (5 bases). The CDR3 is CASSPNQIAGNEQFF. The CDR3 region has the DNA TGTGCCAGCTCACCAAATCAGATAGCAGGGAATGAGCAGTTCTTC.